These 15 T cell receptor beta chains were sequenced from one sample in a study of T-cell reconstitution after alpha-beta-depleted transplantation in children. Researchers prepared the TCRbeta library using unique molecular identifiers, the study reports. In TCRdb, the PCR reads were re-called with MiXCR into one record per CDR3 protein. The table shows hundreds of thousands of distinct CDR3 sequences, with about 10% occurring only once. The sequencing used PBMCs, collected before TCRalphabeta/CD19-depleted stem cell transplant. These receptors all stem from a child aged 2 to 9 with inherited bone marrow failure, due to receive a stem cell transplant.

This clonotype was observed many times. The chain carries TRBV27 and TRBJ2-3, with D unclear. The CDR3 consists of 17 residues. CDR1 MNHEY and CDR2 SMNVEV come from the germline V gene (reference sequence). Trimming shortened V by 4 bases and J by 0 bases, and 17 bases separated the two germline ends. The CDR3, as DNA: TGTGCCAGCAGTTCAATAGCCTGGCACCGAAGCACAGATACGCAGTATTTT. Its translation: CASSSIAWHRSTDTQYF.

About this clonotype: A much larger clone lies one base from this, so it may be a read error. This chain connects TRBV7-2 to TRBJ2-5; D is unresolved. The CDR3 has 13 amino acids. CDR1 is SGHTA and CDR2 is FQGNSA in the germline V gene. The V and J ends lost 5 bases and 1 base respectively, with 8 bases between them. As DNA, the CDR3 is TGTGCCAGCAGCCGCCGGATCCAAGAGACCCAGTACTTC. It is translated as CASSRRIQETQYF.

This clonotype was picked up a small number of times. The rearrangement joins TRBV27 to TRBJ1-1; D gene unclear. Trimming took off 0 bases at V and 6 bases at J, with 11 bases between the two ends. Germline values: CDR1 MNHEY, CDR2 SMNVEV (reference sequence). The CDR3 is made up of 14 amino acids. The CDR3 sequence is CASSLSYGQPEAFF. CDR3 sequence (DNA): TGTGCCAGCAGTTTATCGTATGGGCAGCCTGAAGCTTTCTTT.

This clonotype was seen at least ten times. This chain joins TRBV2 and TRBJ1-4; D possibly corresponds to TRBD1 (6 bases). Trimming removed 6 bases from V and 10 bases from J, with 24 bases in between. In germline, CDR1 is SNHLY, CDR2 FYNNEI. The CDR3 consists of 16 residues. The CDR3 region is CASSGGGHPILRKLFF. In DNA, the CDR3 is TGTGCCAGCAGCGGGGGGGGACATCCGATATTGAGAAAACTGTTTTTT.

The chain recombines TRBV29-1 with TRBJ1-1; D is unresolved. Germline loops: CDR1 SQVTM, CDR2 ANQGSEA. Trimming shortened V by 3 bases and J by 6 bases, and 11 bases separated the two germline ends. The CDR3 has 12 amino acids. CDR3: CSVESDSAEAFF. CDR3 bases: TGCAGCGTTGAGAGCGATAGCGCTGAAGCTTTCTTT.

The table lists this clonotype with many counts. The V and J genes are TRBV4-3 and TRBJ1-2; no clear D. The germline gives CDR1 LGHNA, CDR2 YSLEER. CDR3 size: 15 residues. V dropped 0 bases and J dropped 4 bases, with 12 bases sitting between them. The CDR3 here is CASSQDRGGPYGYTF. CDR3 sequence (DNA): TGCGCCAGCAGCCAAGATCGGGGAGGACCCTATGGCTACACCTTC.

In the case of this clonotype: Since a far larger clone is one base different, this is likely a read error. The CDR3 loop reads CASSFDGEQFF. For the CDR3, the DNA is TGTGCCAGCAGTTTCGACGGTGAGCAGTTCTTC. J is TRBJ2-1 and V is TRBV12-3 or TRBV12-4; D remains unclear. The CDR3 loop spans 11 amino acids. Trimming cost V 3 bases and J 9 bases, with 6 bases left between them.

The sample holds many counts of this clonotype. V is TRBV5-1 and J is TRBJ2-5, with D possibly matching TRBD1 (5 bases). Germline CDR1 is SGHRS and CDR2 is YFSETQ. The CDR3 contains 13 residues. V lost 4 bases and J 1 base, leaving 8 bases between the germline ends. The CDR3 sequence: CASSRQTQETQYF. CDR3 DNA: TGCGCCAGCAGCCGACAGACCCAAGAGACCCAGTACTTC.

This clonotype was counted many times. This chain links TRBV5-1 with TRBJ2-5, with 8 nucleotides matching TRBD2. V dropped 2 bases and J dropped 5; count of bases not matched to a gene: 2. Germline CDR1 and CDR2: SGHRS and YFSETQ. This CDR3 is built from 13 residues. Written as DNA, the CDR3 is TGCGCCAGCAGCTTTAGCGGGAAGGAGACCCAGTACTTC. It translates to CASSFSGKETQYF. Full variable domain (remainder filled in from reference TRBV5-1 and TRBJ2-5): KAGVTQTPRYLIKTRGQQVTLSCSPISGHRSVSWYQQTPGQGLQFLFEYFSETQRNKGNFPGRFSGRQFSNSRSEMNVSTLELGDSALYLCASSFSGKETQYFGPGTRLLVL.

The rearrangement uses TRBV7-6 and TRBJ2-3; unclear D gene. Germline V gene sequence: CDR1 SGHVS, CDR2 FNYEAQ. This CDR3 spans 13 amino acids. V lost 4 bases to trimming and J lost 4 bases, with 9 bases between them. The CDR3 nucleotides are TGTGCCAGCAGCTCACCTATGGCAGATACGCAGTATTTT. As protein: CASSSPMADTQYF.

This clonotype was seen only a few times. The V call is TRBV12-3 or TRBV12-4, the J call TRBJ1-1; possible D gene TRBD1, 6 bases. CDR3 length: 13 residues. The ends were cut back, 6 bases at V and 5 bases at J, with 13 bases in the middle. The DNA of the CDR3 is TGTGCCAGCAGCAGACAGGCCGGGACTGAAGCTTTCTTT. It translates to CASSRQAGTEAFF.

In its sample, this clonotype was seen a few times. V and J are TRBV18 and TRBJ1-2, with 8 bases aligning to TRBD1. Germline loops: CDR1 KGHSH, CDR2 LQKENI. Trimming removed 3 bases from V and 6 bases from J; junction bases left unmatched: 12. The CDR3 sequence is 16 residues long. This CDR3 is CASSPTSGGPTDGYTF. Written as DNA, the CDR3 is TGTGCCAGCTCACCTACTTCAGGGGGCCCCACGGATGGCTACACCTTC.

In nucleotides, the CDR3 is TGCAGTGCTAGAGATTGGGACAAGGAAGAAAAACTGTTTTTT. Translating gives CSARDWDKEEKLFF. The chain recombines TRBV20-1 with TRBJ1-4, with TRBD1 as a possible D gene (6 bases). The CDR3 has 14 residues. The V gene lost 0 bases and the J gene lost 8 bases, with 13 bases spanning the gap. The germline V gene encodes CDR1 DFQATT and CDR2 SNEGSKA (reference sequence).

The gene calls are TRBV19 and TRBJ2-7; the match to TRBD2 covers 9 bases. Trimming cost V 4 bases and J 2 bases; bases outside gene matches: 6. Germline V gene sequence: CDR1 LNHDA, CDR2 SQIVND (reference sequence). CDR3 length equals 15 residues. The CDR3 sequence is CASSTPGLAAYEQYF. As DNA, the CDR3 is TGTGCCAGTAGTACGCCGGGACTAGCAGCCTACGAGCAGTACTTC.

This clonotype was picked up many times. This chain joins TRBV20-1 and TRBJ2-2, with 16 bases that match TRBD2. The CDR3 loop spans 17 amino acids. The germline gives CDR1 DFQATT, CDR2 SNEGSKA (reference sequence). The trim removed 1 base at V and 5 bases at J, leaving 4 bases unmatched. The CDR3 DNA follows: TGCAGTGCTAGAGGAACGGGACTAGCGGGAGGGACCGGGGAGCTGTTTTTT. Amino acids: CSARGTGLAGGTGELFF.